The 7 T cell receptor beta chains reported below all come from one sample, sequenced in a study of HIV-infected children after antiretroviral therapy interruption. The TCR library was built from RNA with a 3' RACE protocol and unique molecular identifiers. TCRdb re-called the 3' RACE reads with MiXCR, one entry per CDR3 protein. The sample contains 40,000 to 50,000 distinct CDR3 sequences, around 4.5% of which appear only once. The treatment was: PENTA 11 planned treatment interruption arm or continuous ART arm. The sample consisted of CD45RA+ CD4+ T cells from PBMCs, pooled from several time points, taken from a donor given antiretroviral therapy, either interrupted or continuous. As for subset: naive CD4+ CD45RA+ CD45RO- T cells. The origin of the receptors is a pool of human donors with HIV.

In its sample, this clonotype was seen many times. CDR3: CASRGTSGGQSPDTQYF. The DNA of the CDR3 is TGTGCCAGCCGCGGGACTAGCGGGGGACAGTCCCCAGATACGCAGTATTTT. The chain joins TRBV10-3 to TRBJ2-3; 14 bases match TRBD2. V was clipped by 10 bases and J by 4 bases; unmatched bases: 13. This CDR3 contains 17 residues. From germline, CDR1 is ENHRY and CDR2 SYGVKD.

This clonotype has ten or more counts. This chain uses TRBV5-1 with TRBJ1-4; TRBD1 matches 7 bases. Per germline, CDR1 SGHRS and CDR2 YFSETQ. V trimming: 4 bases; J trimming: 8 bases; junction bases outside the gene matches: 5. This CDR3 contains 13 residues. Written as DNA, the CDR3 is TGCGCCAGCAGCGGAGGGGGCGACGAAAAACTGTTTTTT. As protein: CASSGGGDEKLFF.

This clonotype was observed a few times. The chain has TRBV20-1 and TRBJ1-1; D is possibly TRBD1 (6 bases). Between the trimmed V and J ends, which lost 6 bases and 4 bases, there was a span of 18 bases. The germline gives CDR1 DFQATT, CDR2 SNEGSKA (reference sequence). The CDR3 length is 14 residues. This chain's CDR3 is CSAPGDQGITEAFF. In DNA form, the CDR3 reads TGCAGTGCACCGGGGGACCAGGGGATCACTGAAGCTTTCTTT.

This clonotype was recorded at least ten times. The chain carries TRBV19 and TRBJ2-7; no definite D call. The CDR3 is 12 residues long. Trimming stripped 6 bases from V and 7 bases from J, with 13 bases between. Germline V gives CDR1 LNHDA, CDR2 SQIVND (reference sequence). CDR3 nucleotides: TGTGCCAGTAGCGGCAGGCCTGGGGAGCAGTACTTC. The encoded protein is CASSGRPGEQYF.

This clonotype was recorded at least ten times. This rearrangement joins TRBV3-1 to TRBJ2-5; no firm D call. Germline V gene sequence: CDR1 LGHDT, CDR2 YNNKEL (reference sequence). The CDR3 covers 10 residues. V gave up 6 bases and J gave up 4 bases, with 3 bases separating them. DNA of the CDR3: TGTGCCAGCAGTCGAGAGACCCAGTACTTC. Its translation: CASSRETQYF.

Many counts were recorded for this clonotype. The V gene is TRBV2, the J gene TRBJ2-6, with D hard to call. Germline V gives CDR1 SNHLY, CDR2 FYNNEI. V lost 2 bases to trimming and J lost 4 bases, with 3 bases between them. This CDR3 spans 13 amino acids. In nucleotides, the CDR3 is TGTGCCAGCAGTGAAACGGGGGCCAACGTCCTGACTTTC. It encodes CASSETGANVLTF.

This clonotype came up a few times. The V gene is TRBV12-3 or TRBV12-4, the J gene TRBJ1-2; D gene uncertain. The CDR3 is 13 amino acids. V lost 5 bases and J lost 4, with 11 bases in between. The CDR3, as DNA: TGTGCCAGCAGTCCGGTCGCTACCTATGGCTACACCTTC. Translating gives CASSPVATYGYTF.